This T cell receptor (beta chain) was recorded in a study of CD8+ T cells in alopecia areata. General study results and limits: Uncertainty about whether baseline CD8+ expansion is linked to response remains, with one nonresponder.

The sequencing template was cDNA reverse transcribed from extracted RNA. Clones were read by immunoSEQ multiplex PCR, and TCRdb kept only the in-frame ones, dropping some. Among about 180,000 clones listed, roughly 50% were seen once. The treatment here: oral pan-JAK inhibitor, 5-10 mg twice daily. CDR3 size: 16 residues. Germline CDR1 is SEHNR and CDR2 is FQNEAQ (reference sequence). The germline V and J ends were trimmed by 1 base and 0 bases, with 11 bases remaining between them. Turning to this clone: The antigen is unknown.

This receptor was obtained from a human donor with alopecia areata. The input for sequencing was CD8+ T cells sorted from blood, taken at week 24, from a patient treated with tofacitinib. This chain joins TRBV7-9 and TRBJ2-3, with a weak D call TRBD2 (6 bases). CDR3 coding DNA: TGTGCCAGCAGCTTAGGCCCGGGGGATAGCACAGATACGCAGTATTTT. It translates to CASSLGPGDSTDTQYF. Looking up the rest from reference TRBV7-9 and TRBJ2-3 gives the full variable domain: DTGVSQNPRHKITKRGQNVTFRCDPISEHNRLYWYRQTLGQGPEFLTYFQNEAQLEKSRLLSDRFSAERPKGSFSTLEIQRTEQGDSAMYLCASSLGPGDSTDTQYFGPGTRLTVL.